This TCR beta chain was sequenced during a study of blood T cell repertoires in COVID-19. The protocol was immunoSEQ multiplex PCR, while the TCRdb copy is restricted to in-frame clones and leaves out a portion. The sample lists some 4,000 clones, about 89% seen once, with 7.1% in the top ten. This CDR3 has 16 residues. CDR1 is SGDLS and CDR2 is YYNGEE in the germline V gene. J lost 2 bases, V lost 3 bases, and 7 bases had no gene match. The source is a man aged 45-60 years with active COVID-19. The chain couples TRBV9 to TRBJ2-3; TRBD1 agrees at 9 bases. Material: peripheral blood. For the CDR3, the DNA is TGTGCCAGCAGCGGGGGACAGGGCTCCTCCACAGATACGCAGTATTTT. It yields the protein CASSGGQGSSTDTQYF.